This paragraph reports one TCR beta chain. The antigen is unknown. One junction end disagrees with the germline gene, perhaps due to a read error. The PCR had 60 Vbeta and 13 Jbeta primers. Assay: immunoSEQ multiplex PCR; the TCRdb copy retains only in-frame clones and omits some. The sample yields about 140,000 clones, roughly a tenth seen once. This entry is derived from a study of cytomegalovirus exposure and HLA in healthy donors. Study information: An early data release held around 80 million unique TCRs from HLA-typed donors. Overall study results and limits: Some V segments, including TRBV6-2 and TRBV6-3, were excluded as indistinguishable. Despite most TCR sequences being rare, some public TCRs occurred in many donors.

The CDR3 loop spans 12 amino acids. CDR1 SQVTM and CDR2 ANQGSEA come from the germline V gene. Sequencing was performed on PBMCs. The rearrangement joins TRBV29-1 to TRBJ2-7, with a tentative D call TRBD2 (5 bases). The sequence came from a male donor in good health and CMV-seronegative. The CDR3 sequence is CSAARASYEQHF. The CDR3 bases are TGCAGCGCGGCGAGGGCCTCCTACGAGCAGCACTTC.